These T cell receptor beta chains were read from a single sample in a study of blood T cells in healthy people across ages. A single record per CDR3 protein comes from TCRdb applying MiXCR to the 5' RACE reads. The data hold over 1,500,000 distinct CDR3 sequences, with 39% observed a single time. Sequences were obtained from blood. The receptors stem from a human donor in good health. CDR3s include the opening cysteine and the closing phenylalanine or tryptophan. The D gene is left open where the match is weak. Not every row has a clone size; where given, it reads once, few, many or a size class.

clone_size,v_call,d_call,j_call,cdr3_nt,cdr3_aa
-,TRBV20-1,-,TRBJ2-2,TGCAGTGCTAGAGATGGAGGCAGGGAGACGAACACCGGGGAGCTGTTTTTT,CSARDGGRETNTGELFF
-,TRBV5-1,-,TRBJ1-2,TGCGCCAGCAGGGTAGGCTCGAGCGGCTACACCTTC,CASRVGSSGYTF
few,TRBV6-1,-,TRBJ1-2,TGTGCCAGCAGTGAAGAGCATAACTATGGCTACACCTTC,CASSEEHNYGYTF
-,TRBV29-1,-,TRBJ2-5,TGCAGCGTTGAAGGGCAGGGCCGGGAGACCCAGTACTTC,CSVEGQGRETQYF
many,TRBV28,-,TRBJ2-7,TGTGCCAGCAGCTTAAAGAGCTACGAGCAGTACTTC,CASSLKSYEQYF
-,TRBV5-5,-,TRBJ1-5,TGTGCCAGCAGCTTGGAAGGATTCAGCGATCAGCCCCAGCATTTT,CASSLEGFSDQPQHF
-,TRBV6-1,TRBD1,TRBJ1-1,TGTGCCAGCAGCGCCTGGGGGACAGGGTACGCCACAAGGACTGAAGCTTTCTTT,CASSAWGTGYATRTEAFF
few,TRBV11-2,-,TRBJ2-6,TGTGCCAGCAGCTTAGGTCCAGGGACTGGGGCCAACGTCCTGACTTTC,CASSLGPGTGANVLTF
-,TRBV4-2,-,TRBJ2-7,TGTGCCAGCAGCCAAGATGGCAGGGTCTACGAGCAGTACTTC,CASSQDGRVYEQYF
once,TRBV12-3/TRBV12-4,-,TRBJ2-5,TGTGCCAGCAGTTCTTATGGCGGTCAAGAGACCCAGTACTTC,CASSSYGGQETQYF
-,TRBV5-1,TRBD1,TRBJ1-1,TGCGCCAGCAGCTACGCGAGACAGGGGAACACTGAAGCTTTCTTT,CASSYARQGNTEAFF
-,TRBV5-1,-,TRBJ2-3,TGCGCCAGCAGCTTGGCGGGGATATCAGCAGATACGCAGTATTTT,CASSLAGISADTQYF
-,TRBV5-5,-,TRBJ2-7,TGTGCCAGCAGCTTGGGGCAGGGATTCGGCGAGCAGTACTTC,CASSLGQGFGEQYF
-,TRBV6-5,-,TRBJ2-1,TGTGCCAGCAGATACAGCGCGGCCAGCTCCTACAATGAGCAGTTCTTC,CASRYSAASSYNEQFF
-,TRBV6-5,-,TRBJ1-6,TGTGCCAGCAGTTACTCGGGGAACTATAATTCACCCCTCCACTTT,CASSYSGNYNSPLHF
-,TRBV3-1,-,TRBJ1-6,TGTGCCAGCAGCCCGACAGGCGTAATAGGGTCACCCCTCCACTTT,CASSPTGVIGSPLHF
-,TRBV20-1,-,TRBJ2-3,TGCAGTGCTAGCCCCCATAGTAGCACAGATACGCAGTATTTT,CSASPHSSTDTQYF
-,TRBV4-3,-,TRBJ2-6,TGCGCCAGCAGCCATGGGGGACGGCGTGTTGCTGGGGCCAACGTCCTGACTTTC,CASSHGGRRVAGANVLTF
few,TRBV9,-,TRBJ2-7,TGTGCCAGCAGCGTAGAGGTCGGTGAGGGACGGATGTCCCACGAGCAGTACTTC,CASSVEVGEGRMSHEQYF
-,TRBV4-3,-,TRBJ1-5,TGCGCCAGCAGCCAAGGACAGAACAATCAGCCCCAGCATTTT,CASSQGQNNQPQHF
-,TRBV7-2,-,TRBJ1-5,TGTGCCAGCAGCTCCAACGGGCAGCCCCAGCATTTT,CASSSNGQPQHF
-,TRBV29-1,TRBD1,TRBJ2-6,TGCAGCGTTGAGGGACAGTTCTCTGGGGCCAACGTCCGGACTTTC,CSVEGQFSGANVRTF
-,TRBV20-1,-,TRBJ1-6,TGCAGTGCTTTCCGCCGGACCAATAATTCACCCCTCCACTTT,CSAFRRTNNSPLHF
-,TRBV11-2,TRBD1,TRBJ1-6,TGTGCCAGCAGCCTCAATTGGGACAGATGGTCACCCCTCCACTTT,CASSLNWDRWSPLHF
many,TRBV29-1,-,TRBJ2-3,TGCAGCTCCGAAGGTTTTTGGCCAAACACAGATACGCAGTATTTT,CSSEGFWPNTDTQYF
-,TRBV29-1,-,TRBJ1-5,TGCAGCGTGAGGGAACAGGGTCAGCCCCAGCATTTT,CSVREQGQPQHF
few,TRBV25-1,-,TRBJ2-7,TGTGCCAGCAGTGGGTCGGGGTACGAGCAGTACTTC,CASSGSGYEQYF
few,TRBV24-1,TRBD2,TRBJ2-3,TGTGCCACCAGTGATCCTGGGACTAGCGGGGGCGCAGATACGCAGTATTTT,CATSDPGTSGGADTQYF
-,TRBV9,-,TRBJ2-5,TGTGCCAGCAGCGTAGGGCCAGGTCCGGGGGAGACCCAGTACTTC,CASSVGPGPGETQYF
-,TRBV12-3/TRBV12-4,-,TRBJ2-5,TGTGCCAGCAGTTTATGGACTGATGAGACCCAGTACTTC,CASSLWTDETQYF
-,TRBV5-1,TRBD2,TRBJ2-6,TGCGCCAGCTCCAGAGTCGGGGGGGCTGGGGCCAACGTCCGGACTTTC,CASSRVGGAGANVRTF
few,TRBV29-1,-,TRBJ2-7,TGCAGCGTTGATGAGGGCAGGTCGAGCTCCTACGAGCAGTACTTC,CSVDEGRSSSYEQYF
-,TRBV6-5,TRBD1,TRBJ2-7,TGTGCCAGCAGTTACTCTTACGGGACAGGGCACTACGAGCAGTACTTC,CASSYSYGTGHYEQYF
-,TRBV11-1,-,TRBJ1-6,TGTGCCAGCAGCTGGTCGGGACGAGGATCCCTTAATTCACCCCTCCACTTT,CASSWSGRGSLNSPLHF
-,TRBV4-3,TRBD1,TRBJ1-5,TGCGCCAGCAGCCAAGATCGGACAGGGCTCGGTCAGCCCCAGCATTTT,CASSQDRTGLGQPQHF
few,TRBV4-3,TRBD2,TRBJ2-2,TGCGCCAGCAGCCGCCGACTAGCGGGGGGTGTCACCGGGGAGCTGTTTTTT,CASSRRLAGGVTGELFF
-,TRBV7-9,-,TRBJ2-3,TGTGCCAGCAGCCAATCGACAGGTTGGAAAGATACGCAGTATTTT,CASSQSTGWKDTQYF
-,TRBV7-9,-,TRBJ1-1,TGTGCCAGCAGTTACATCGACGCCACGGCTTTCTTT,CASSYIDATAFF
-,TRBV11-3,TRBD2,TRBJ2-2,TGTGCCAGCAGCTTCCCAGCGGGGGGGCCTTCCGGGGAGCTGTTTTTT,CASSFPAGGPSGELFF
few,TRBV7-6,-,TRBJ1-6,TGTGCCAGCAGCCGAAACGGACGGCTGAATTCACCCCTCCACTTT,CASSRNGRLNSPLHF
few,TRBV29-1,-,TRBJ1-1,TGCAGCGTCAACCCCAAGGCGAGATTCGAAGCTTTCTTT,CSVNPKARFEAFF
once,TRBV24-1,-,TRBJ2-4,TGTGCCACCAGTGACACAGGGTCCGTCAAAAACATTCAGTACTTC,CATSDTGSVKNIQYF